This is a list of T cell receptor beta chains from one sample in a study of T cell responses to AZD1222 COVID-19 vaccine. Sequencing used immunoSEQ multiplex PCR; TCRdb keeps in-frame clones, though not all of them. This sample has tens of thousands of clones, with roughly 80% found just once. The specimen comprised peripheral blood, sampled on day 0 of AZD1222 vaccination. The receptors were gathered from an adult in good health. The CDR3 runs from the conserved cysteine through the conserved F or W. D genes are given only for firm matches. Size tells how often a clone was seen (once, few, many) or the class of an expanded clone, and some rows leave it out.

cdr3_aa: CASSYNPGGDTQYF
cdr3_nt: TGTGCCAGCAGCTACAATCCAGGGGGGGATACGCAGTATTTT
v_call: TRBV7-3
cdr3_length: 14
d_call: .
clone_size: .
j_call: TRBJ2-3

cdr3_aa: CASSQDLSYEQYF
cdr3_nt: TGTGCCAGCAGCCAGGACCTCTCCTACGAGCAGTACTTC
v_call: TRBV14
cdr3_length: 13
d_call: .
clone_size: .
j_call: TRBJ2-7

cdr3_aa: CASSVNREETQYF
cdr3_nt: TGTGCCAGCTCAGTCAACAGGGAAGAGACCCAGTACTTC
v_call: TRBV18
cdr3_length: 13
d_call: .
clone_size: .
j_call: TRBJ2-5

cdr3_aa: CASKVGEAETQYF
cdr3_nt: TGTGCCAGCAAGGTCGGGGAAGCGGAGACCCAGTACTTC
v_call: TRBV5-4
cdr3_length: 13
d_call: .
clone_size: .
j_call: TRBJ2-5

cdr3_aa: CASSPSGGSKETQYF
cdr3_nt: TGTGCCAGCAGCCCTAGCGGGGGATCGAAAGAGACCCAGTACTTC
v_call: TRBV11-2
cdr3_length: 15
d_call: TRBD2
clone_size: .
j_call: TRBJ2-5

cdr3_aa: CASSPRGRDRATDTQYF
cdr3_nt: TGTGCCAGCAGCCCCCGGGGGAGGGACAGAGCCACAGATACGCAGTATTTT
v_call: TRBV9
cdr3_length: 17
d_call: .
clone_size: .
j_call: TRBJ2-3

cdr3_aa: CASGVGSSGGSYEQYF
cdr3_nt: TGCGCCAGCGGGGTGGGATCTAGCGGGGGATCCTACGAGCAGTACTTC
v_call: TRBV5-1
cdr3_length: 16
d_call: TRBD2
clone_size: .
j_call: TRBJ2-7

cdr3_aa: CASGLDSNQPQHF
cdr3_nt: TGTGCTAGTGGCCTGGACAGCAATCAGCCCCAGCATTTT
v_call: TRBV12-5
cdr3_length: 13
d_call: .
clone_size: .
j_call: TRBJ1-5

cdr3_aa: CASRGTANTEAFF
cdr3_nt: TGTGCCAGCAGGGGTACAGCGAACACTGAAGCTTTCTTT
v_call: TRBV11-2
cdr3_length: 13
d_call: .
clone_size: .
j_call: TRBJ1-1

cdr3_aa: CASSVGQGAMVYEQYF
cdr3_nt: TGTGCCAGCAGCGTGGGACAGGGGGCGATGGTCTACGAGCAGTACTTC
v_call: TRBV5-6
cdr3_length: 16
d_call: TRBD1
clone_size: .
j_call: TRBJ2-7

cdr3_aa: CASSPGGYRNSPLHF
cdr3_nt: TGTGCCAGCAGCCCAGGGGGGTATAGAAATTCACCCCTCCACTTT
v_call: TRBV6-2/TRBV6-3
cdr3_length: 15
d_call: TRBD1
clone_size: .
j_call: TRBJ1-6

cdr3_aa: CASSLQGAGAEAFF
cdr3_nt: TGCGCCAGCAGCTTACAGGGGGCCGGAGCTGAAGCTTTCTTT
v_call: TRBV5-1
cdr3_length: 14
d_call: TRBD1
clone_size: .
j_call: TRBJ1-1

cdr3_aa: CASSGGTPGTYGYTF
cdr3_nt: TGTGCCAGCAGCGGCGGGACACCGGGCACCTATGGCTACACCTTC
v_call: TRBV7-9
cdr3_length: 15
d_call: .
clone_size: .
j_call: TRBJ1-2

cdr3_aa: CASSDRQGTQHF
cdr3_nt: TGTGCCAGCAGCGACAGACAGGGGACCCAGCATTTT
v_call: TRBV5-5
cdr3_length: 12
d_call: TRBD1
clone_size: .
j_call: TRBJ1-5

cdr3_aa: CASSYSYEQYF
cdr3_nt: TGTGCCAGCAGCTACTCCTACGAGCAGTACTTC
v_call: TRBV11-3
cdr3_length: 11
d_call: .
clone_size: .
j_call: TRBJ2-7

cdr3_aa: CASSAFRTGVHYGYTF
cdr3_nt: TGTGCCAGCAGTGCTTTTAGGACAGGGGTTCACTATGGCTACACCTTC
v_call: TRBV6-1
cdr3_length: 16
d_call: TRBD1
clone_size: once
j_call: TRBJ1-2

cdr3_aa: CASSSRGQTGELFF
cdr3_nt: TGTGCCAGCAGCTCCCGCGGACAGACCGGGGAGCTGTTTTTT
v_call: TRBV7-3
cdr3_length: 14
d_call: .
clone_size: few
j_call: TRBJ2-2

cdr3_aa: CASSEGGVIHEQYF
cdr3_nt: TGCGCCAGCAGTGAGGGGGGCGTCATCCACGAGCAGTACTTC
v_call: TRBV10-1
cdr3_length: 14
d_call: .
clone_size: .
j_call: TRBJ2-7

cdr3_aa: CAISDPRFGNEQFF
cdr3_nt: TGTGCCATCAGTGATCCCAGGTTCGGCAATGAGCAGTTCTTC
v_call: TRBV10-3
cdr3_length: 14
d_call: .
clone_size: .
j_call: TRBJ2-1

cdr3_aa: CASSGEPGQGNSPLHF
cdr3_nt: TGCGCCAGCAGCGGGGAACCGGGACAGGGAAATTCACCCCTCCACTTT
v_call: TRBV5-1
cdr3_length: 16
d_call: TRBD1
clone_size: .
j_call: TRBJ1-6

cdr3_aa: CASSDSRGGAVSTDTQYF
cdr3_nt: TGTGCCAGCAGTGATTCTCGTGGGGGGGCCGTTTCTACAGATACGCAGTATTTT
v_call: TRBV6-1
cdr3_length: 18
d_call: .
clone_size: .
j_call: TRBJ2-3

cdr3_aa: CASSLEGGTGNGEQFF
cdr3_nt: TGTGCCAGCAGCTTAGAGGGGGGGACAGGGAATGGTGAGCAGTTCTTC
v_call: TRBV11-3
cdr3_length: 16
d_call: TRBD1
clone_size: .
j_call: TRBJ2-1

cdr3_aa: CASSFTRGENEKLFF
cdr3_nt: TGTGCCAGCAGCTTTACCAGGGGGGAGAATGAAAAACTGTTTTTT
v_call: TRBV7-9
cdr3_length: 15
d_call: TRBD1
clone_size: .
j_call: TRBJ1-4

cdr3_aa: CASSPAHRALGPQHF
cdr3_nt: TGTGCCAGCAGCCCCGCTCATAGAGCATTGGGGCCCCAGCATTTT
v_call: TRBV5-4
cdr3_length: 15
d_call: .
clone_size: .
j_call: TRBJ1-5

cdr3_aa: CASSSEGTGELFF
cdr3_nt: TGCGCCAGCAGCTCGGAGGGTACCGGGGAGCTGTTTTTT
v_call: TRBV5-1
cdr3_length: 13
d_call: .
clone_size: .
j_call: TRBJ2-2

cdr3_aa: CASSVGYGNSPLHF
cdr3_nt: TGTGCCAGCAGCGTAGGTTATGGGAATTCACCCCTCCACTTT
v_call: TRBV9
cdr3_length: 14
d_call: .
clone_size: .
j_call: TRBJ1-6

cdr3_aa: CASSYSGSGGTDTQYF
cdr3_nt: TGTGCCAGCAGTTACTCGGGGTCAGGAGGGACAGATACGCAGTATTTT
v_call: TRBV6-2/TRBV6-3
cdr3_length: 16
d_call: .
clone_size: .
j_call: TRBJ2-3

cdr3_aa: CASRPVDQGEQYF
cdr3_nt: TGCGCCAGCAGGCCCGTGGATCAAGGGGAGCAGTACTTC
v_call: TRBV5-1
cdr3_length: 13
d_call: .
clone_size: .
j_call: TRBJ2-7

cdr3_aa: CASSLGGVYGYTF
cdr3_nt: TGTGCCAGCAGCTTAGGGGGAGTTTATGGCTACACCTTC
v_call: TRBV7-9
cdr3_length: 13
d_call: .
clone_size: many
j_call: TRBJ1-2

cdr3_aa: CASSLGGYGEQYF
cdr3_nt: TGTGCCAGCAGCTTGGGAGGTTATGGAGAGCAGTACTTC
v_call: TRBV7-2
cdr3_length: 13
d_call: .
clone_size: once
j_call: TRBJ2-7

cdr3_aa: CASSVGTGYTDTQYF
cdr3_nt: TGTGCCAGCAGCGTGGGGACAGGATACACAGATACGCAGTATTTT
v_call: TRBV9
cdr3_length: 15
d_call: TRBD1
clone_size: .
j_call: TRBJ2-3

cdr3_aa: CASSTGQASYEQYF
cdr3_nt: TGTGCCAGCAGTACCGGACAAGCTAGCTACGAGCAGTACTTC
v_call: TRBV6-5
cdr3_length: 14
d_call: .
clone_size: .
j_call: TRBJ2-7

cdr3_aa: CASSQDPGGYEQYF
cdr3_nt: TGCGCCAGCAGCCAAGATCCAGGGGGCTACGAGCAGTACTTC
v_call: TRBV4-1
cdr3_length: 14
d_call: TRBD1
clone_size: .
j_call: TRBJ2-7

cdr3_aa: CASSRRRTGGSNSPLHF
cdr3_nt: TGTGCCAGCAGCCGACGCCGGACAGGGGGCTCGAATTCACCCCTCCACTTT
v_call: TRBV6-6
cdr3_length: 17
d_call: TRBD1
clone_size: few
j_call: TRBJ1-6

cdr3_aa: CSVTDTTGGTEAFF
cdr3_nt: TGCAGCGTTACGGACACAACCGGTGGGACTGAAGCTTTCTTT
v_call: TRBV29-1
cdr3_length: 14
d_call: .
clone_size: .
j_call: TRBJ1-1

cdr3_aa: CASRDRKNTEAFF
cdr3_nt: TGTGCCAGCAGGGACAGGAAGAACACTGAAGCTTTCTTT
v_call: TRBV28
cdr3_length: 13
d_call: TRBD1
clone_size: .
j_call: TRBJ1-1

cdr3_aa: CASSQDPPSTRVYNSPLHF
cdr3_nt: TGCGCCAGCAGCCAAGATCCCCCCTCCACGCGGGTTTATAATTCACCCCTCCACTTT
v_call: TRBV4-1
cdr3_length: 19
d_call: .
clone_size: few
j_call: TRBJ1-6

cdr3_aa: CASSWTGGAETQYF
cdr3_nt: TGTGCCAGCAGCTGGACAGGGGGCGCGGAGACCCAGTACTTC
v_call: TRBV5-5
cdr3_length: 14
d_call: TRBD1
clone_size: few
j_call: TRBJ2-5

cdr3_aa: CATSDPGTGGSLHEQFF
cdr3_nt: TGTGCCACCAGTGATCCAGGGACAGGGGGCTCTTTGCATGAGCAGTTCTTC
v_call: TRBV24-1
cdr3_length: 17
d_call: TRBD1
clone_size: .
j_call: TRBJ2-1

cdr3_aa: CASSESGEDNEQFF
cdr3_nt: TGCGCCAGCAGTGAATCGGGGGAGGACAATGAGCAGTTCTTC
v_call: TRBV10-2
cdr3_length: 14
d_call: .
clone_size: .
j_call: TRBJ2-1

cdr3_aa: CASSIQASSYNSPLHF
cdr3_nt: TGTGCCAGTAGTATACAGGCGAGCTCCTATAATTCACCCCTCCACTTT
v_call: TRBV19
cdr3_length: 16
d_call: .
clone_size: few
j_call: TRBJ1-6

cdr3_aa: CAWSESGTQYF
cdr3_nt: TGTGCCTGGAGTGAATCTGGGACCCAGTACTTC
v_call: TRBV30
cdr3_length: 11
d_call: .
clone_size: .
j_call: TRBJ2-5

cdr3_aa: CASSEDGGAGELFF
cdr3_nt: TGCGCCAGCAGTGAGGATGGGGGGGCCGGGGAGCTGTTTTTT
v_call: TRBV10-2
cdr3_length: 14
d_call: TRBD2
clone_size: .
j_call: TRBJ2-2

cdr3_aa: CASSMAGIGGANVLTF
cdr3_nt: TGTGCCAGCAGCATGGCAGGGATTGGTGGGGCCAACGTCCTGACTTTC
v_call: TRBV7-6
cdr3_length: 16
d_call: .
clone_size: few
j_call: TRBJ2-6

cdr3_aa: CASSLESLARSDDTQYF
cdr3_nt: TGCGCCAGCAGCTTGGAGAGTCTAGCCCGATCCGACGATACGCAGTATTTT
v_call: TRBV5-1
cdr3_length: 17
d_call: .
clone_size: .
j_call: TRBJ2-3

cdr3_aa: CASSSARGQGPYEQYF
cdr3_nt: TGTGCCAGCAGCTCGGCAAGGGGACAGGGACCGTACGAGCAGTACTTC
v_call: TRBV7-9
cdr3_length: 16
d_call: TRBD1
clone_size: once
j_call: TRBJ2-7

cdr3_aa: CASSLSEGRPGELFF
cdr3_nt: TGTGCCAGCAGCCTCTCCGAGGGGCGTCCCGGGGAGCTGTTTTTT
v_call: TRBV3-1/TRBV3-2
cdr3_length: 15
d_call: .
clone_size: .
j_call: TRBJ2-2

cdr3_aa: CATRGRGSNQPQHF
cdr3_nt: TGTGCCACCAGGGGTCGGGGAAGCAATCAGCCCCAGCATTTT
v_call: TRBV19
cdr3_length: 14
d_call: .
clone_size: .
j_call: TRBJ1-5

cdr3_aa: CASSAGVWTDTQYF
cdr3_nt: TGTGCCAGCAGCGCGGGGGTTTGGACAGATACGCAGTATTTT
v_call: TRBV27
cdr3_length: 14
d_call: TRBD2
clone_size: .
j_call: TRBJ2-3

cdr3_aa: CSARQGNTGELFF
cdr3_nt: TGCAGCGCTCGACAGGGAAACACCGGGGAGCTGTTTTTT
v_call: TRBV29-1
cdr3_length: 13
d_call: TRBD1
clone_size: .
j_call: TRBJ2-2

cdr3_aa: CASSPDRWTYEQYF
cdr3_nt: TGTGCCAGCAGCCCGGACAGGTGGACCTACGAGCAGTACTTC
v_call: TRBV7-9
cdr3_length: 14
d_call: TRBD1
clone_size: .
j_call: TRBJ2-7

cdr3_aa: CASRQGANEKLFF
cdr3_nt: TGTGCCAGCAGGCAGGGGGCGAATGAAAAACTGTTTTTT
v_call: TRBV6-5
cdr3_length: 13
d_call: TRBD1
clone_size: .
j_call: TRBJ1-4

cdr3_aa: CASSDDPGQGSRDEQFF
cdr3_nt: TGTGCCAGCAGTGACGACCCAGGACAGGGGAGTCGGGATGAGCAGTTCTTC
v_call: TRBV6-4
cdr3_length: 17
d_call: TRBD1
clone_size: .
j_call: TRBJ2-1